The rows below give T cell receptor beta chains drawn from one sample of a study of T cells in Graves' hyperthyroidism and ophthalmopathy. TCRdb re-called the multiplex PCR reads with MiXCR, one entry per CDR3 protein. The table has 700,000 or so distinct CDR3 sequences, approximately 16% seen once; the top ten hold roughly 8%. Material for sequencing was blood. The receptors derive from a man younger than 35 with Graves' hyperthyroidism. CDR3s include the opening cysteine and the closing phenylalanine or tryptophan. Each record gives: clone size, J gene, D gene, V gene, CDR3 DNA, CDR3 protein. A D gene is named only where the DNA matches it firmly. Size is omitted from some rows. Given values are once, few, many or a class for expanded clones.

clone_size: few; j_call: TRBJ2-7; d_call: NA; v_call: TRBV6-9; cdr3_nt: TGTGCCAGCAGTTACGAGGCCGGGGGCTACGAGCAGTACTTC; cdr3_aa: CASSYEAGGYEQYF
clone_size: NA; j_call: TRBJ1-4; d_call: NA; v_call: TRBV20-1; cdr3_nt: TGCAGTGCTAGAGAGGCCGGGACGCCTAATGAAAAACTGCTTTTT; cdr3_aa: CSAREAGTPNEKLLF
clone_size: few; j_call: TRBJ2-2; d_call: TRBD2; v_call: TRBV4-1; cdr3_nt: TGCGCCAGCAGCCAGGGCCTGGGACTAGCGACCACCGGGGAGCTGTTTTTT; cdr3_aa: CASSQGLGLATTGELFF
clone_size: many; j_call: TRBJ2-7; d_call: NA; v_call: TRBV2; cdr3_nt: TGTGCCAGCAGTCCTGGACCCGTGGAGCAGTACTTC; cdr3_aa: CASSPGPVEQYF
clone_size: NA; j_call: TRBJ1-5; d_call: NA; v_call: TRBV12-3/TRBV12-4; cdr3_nt: TGTGCCAGCACCATGTCGGGCACAGGGTTTAGTCAGCCCCAGCATTTT; cdr3_aa: CASTMSGTGFSQPQHF
clone_size: few; j_call: TRBJ2-3; d_call: NA; v_call: TRBV28; cdr3_nt: TGTGCCAGCAGTCTATGGCCCTCAAGTGAAGATACGCAGTATTTT; cdr3_aa: CASSLWPSSEDTQYF
clone_size: many; j_call: TRBJ2-6; d_call: NA; v_call: TRBV12-3/TRBV12-4; cdr3_nt: TGTGCCAGCAGTCCCGGACGCGGACAACCTGGGGCCAACGTCCTGACTTTC; cdr3_aa: CASSPGRGQPGANVLTF
clone_size: many; j_call: TRBJ2-5; d_call: TRBD2; v_call: TRBV2; cdr3_nt: TGTGCCACCGGGACTAGCGGCCTCCAAGAGACCCAGTACTTC; cdr3_aa: CATGTSGLQETQYF
clone_size: NA; j_call: TRBJ2-5; d_call: NA; v_call: TRBV6-1; cdr3_nt: TGTGCCAGCAGTCCGACCTCAACGGGAGAGACCCAGTACTTC; cdr3_aa: CASSPTSTGETQYF
clone_size: NA; j_call: TRBJ1-4; d_call: NA; v_call: TRBV2; cdr3_nt: TGTGCCGGCGGACAGAGAAGCGAAAAACTGTTTTTT; cdr3_aa: CAGGQRSEKLFF
clone_size: NA; j_call: TRBJ2-7; d_call: NA; v_call: TRBV28; cdr3_nt: TGTGCCAGCAGGCTTACCGGGACACATTCCTACGAGCAGTACTTC; cdr3_aa: CASRLTGTHSYEQYF
clone_size: NA; j_call: TRBJ2-7; d_call: TRBD2; v_call: TRBV10-3; cdr3_nt: TGTGCCATCAGGCCGACTAGCGGGGGCGGGCAGTACTTC; cdr3_aa: CAIRPTSGGGQYF
clone_size: few; j_call: TRBJ2-5; d_call: TRBD2; v_call: TRBV5-1; cdr3_nt: TGCGCCAGCAGCCCCCTAGCGGGAGGGGGCCAAGAGACCCAGTACTTC; cdr3_aa: CASSPLAGGGQETQYF
clone_size: many; j_call: TRBJ2-3; d_call: NA; v_call: TRBV5-5; cdr3_nt: TGTGCCAGCAGCTTGCCGCGGGCAGCCAGCACAGATACGCAGTATTTT; cdr3_aa: CASSLPRAASTDTQYF
clone_size: NA; j_call: TRBJ1-1; d_call: NA; v_call: TRBV29-1; cdr3_nt: TGCAGCGTTGGGGGCGGTCAGGGGAACGCTGAAGCTTTCTTT; cdr3_aa: CSVGGGQGNAEAFF
clone_size: many; j_call: TRBJ2-5; d_call: NA; v_call: TRBV29-1; cdr3_nt: TGCAGCGCCCTCGAGGGGGTAGGGGAGACCCAGTACTTC; cdr3_aa: CSALEGVGETQYF
clone_size: many; j_call: TRBJ2-2; d_call: NA; v_call: TRBV20-1; cdr3_nt: TGCAGTGCGGGGCGGACCGGGGAGCTGTTTTTT; cdr3_aa: CSAGRTGELFF
clone_size: many; j_call: TRBJ2-3; d_call: NA; v_call: TRBV12-3/TRBV12-4; cdr3_nt: TGTGCCAGCGCCCTGCAGTGGGGGGCCTCAGATACGCAGTATTTT; cdr3_aa: CASALQWGASDTQYF
clone_size: NA; j_call: TRBJ2-6; d_call: TRBD2; v_call: TRBV2; cdr3_nt: TGTGCCAGCAGTGGCGTACTAGCGGGACCCAACTCTGGGGCCAACGTCCTGACTTTC; cdr3_aa: CASSGVLAGPNSGANVLTF
clone_size: many; j_call: TRBJ2-1; d_call: NA; v_call: TRBV12-3/TRBV12-4; cdr3_nt: TGTGCCAGCAGGATCTACAATGAGCAGTTCTTC; cdr3_aa: CASRIYNEQFF
clone_size: NA; j_call: TRBJ2-2; d_call: NA; v_call: TRBV6-1; cdr3_nt: TGTGCCAGTCGTCCGGCTAGCTTTGGGATCGGGGAGCTGTTTTTT; cdr3_aa: CASRPASFGIGELFF
clone_size: NA; j_call: TRBJ2-7; d_call: TRBD1; v_call: TRBV28; cdr3_nt: TGTGCCAGTCGGGACAGTGCACCCTACGAGCAGTACTTC; cdr3_aa: CASRDSAPYEQYF
clone_size: many; j_call: TRBJ2-7; d_call: NA; v_call: TRBV5-1; cdr3_nt: TGCGCCAGCAGCTCCGGACAAGACTCCTACGAGCAGTACTTC; cdr3_aa: CASSSGQDSYEQYF
clone_size: many; j_call: TRBJ2-1; d_call: TRBD1; v_call: TRBV28; cdr3_nt: TGTGCCAGCAGTTTATTTAAAGGGGGCCGGGAGCAGTTCTTC; cdr3_aa: CASSLFKGGREQFF
clone_size: NA; j_call: TRBJ2-1; d_call: NA; v_call: TRBV5-5; cdr3_nt: TGTGCCAGCAGCTTGGATACAGGCTACAATGAGCAGTTCTTC; cdr3_aa: CASSLDTGYNEQFF
clone_size: many; j_call: TRBJ2-5; d_call: TRBD1; v_call: TRBV12-3/TRBV12-4; cdr3_nt: TGTGCCAGCCGACAGGGGATGGAAGAGACCCAGTACTTC; cdr3_aa: CASRQGMEETQYF
clone_size: NA; j_call: TRBJ2-3; d_call: NA; v_call: TRBV3-1; cdr3_nt: TGTGCCAGCAGCCTCGGAGGGAGAGGTGGCACAGATACGCAGTATTTT; cdr3_aa: CASSLGGRGGTDTQYF